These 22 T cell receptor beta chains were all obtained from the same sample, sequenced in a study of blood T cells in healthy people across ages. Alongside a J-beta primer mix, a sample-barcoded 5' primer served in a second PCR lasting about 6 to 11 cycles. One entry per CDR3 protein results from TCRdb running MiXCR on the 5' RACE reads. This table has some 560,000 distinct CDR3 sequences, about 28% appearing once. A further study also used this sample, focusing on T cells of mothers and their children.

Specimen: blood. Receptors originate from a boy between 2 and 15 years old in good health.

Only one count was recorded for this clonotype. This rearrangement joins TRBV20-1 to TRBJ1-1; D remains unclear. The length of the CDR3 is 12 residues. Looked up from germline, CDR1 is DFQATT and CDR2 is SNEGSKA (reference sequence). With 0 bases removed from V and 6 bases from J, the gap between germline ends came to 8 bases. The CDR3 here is CSARDLGAEAFF. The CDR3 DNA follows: TGCAGTGCTAGAGACCTTGGGGCTGAAGCTTTCTTT.

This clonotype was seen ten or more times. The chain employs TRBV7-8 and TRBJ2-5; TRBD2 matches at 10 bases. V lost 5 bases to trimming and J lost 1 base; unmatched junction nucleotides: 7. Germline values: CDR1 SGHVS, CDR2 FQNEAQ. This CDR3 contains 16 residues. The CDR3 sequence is CASSLRTSGLQETQYF. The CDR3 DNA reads TGTGCCAGCAGCCTCCGGACTAGCGGTCTCCAAGAGACCCAGTACTTC.

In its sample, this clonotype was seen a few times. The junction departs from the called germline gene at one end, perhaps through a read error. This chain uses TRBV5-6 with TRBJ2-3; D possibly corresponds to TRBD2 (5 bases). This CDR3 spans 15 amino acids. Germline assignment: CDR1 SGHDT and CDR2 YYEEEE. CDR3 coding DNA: TGTGCCAGCAGCCTAACGACTGGAAAGTGGGAGACCCAGTACTTT. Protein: CASSLTTGKWETQYF.

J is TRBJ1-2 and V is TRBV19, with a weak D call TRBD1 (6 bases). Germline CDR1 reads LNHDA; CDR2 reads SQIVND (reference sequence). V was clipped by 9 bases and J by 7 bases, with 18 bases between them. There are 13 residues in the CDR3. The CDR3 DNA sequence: TGTGCCAGCCGATCCGGGGTCAGGGGTGGCTACACCTTC. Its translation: CASRSGVRGGYTF. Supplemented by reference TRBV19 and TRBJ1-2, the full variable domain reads DGGITQSPKYLFRKEGQNVTLSCEQNLNHDAMYWYRQDPGQGLRLIYYSQIVNDFQKGDIAEGYSVSREKKESFPLTVTSAQKNPTAFYLCASRSGVRGGYTFGSGTRLTVV.

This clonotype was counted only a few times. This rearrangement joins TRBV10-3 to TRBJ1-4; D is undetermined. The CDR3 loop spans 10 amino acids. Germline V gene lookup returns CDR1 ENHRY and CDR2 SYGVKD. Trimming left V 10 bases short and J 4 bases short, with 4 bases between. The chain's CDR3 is CATYNEKLFF. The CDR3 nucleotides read TGTGCCACCTATAATGAAAAACTGTTTTTT.

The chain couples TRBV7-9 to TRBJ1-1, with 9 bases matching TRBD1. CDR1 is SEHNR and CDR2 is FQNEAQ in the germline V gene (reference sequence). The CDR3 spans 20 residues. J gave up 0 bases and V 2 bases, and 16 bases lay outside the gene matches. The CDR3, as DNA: TGTGCCAGCAGCTTACAACCGGGACAGGGAAAATGGCCCATGAACACTGAAGCTTTCTTT. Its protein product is CASSLQPGQGKWPMNTEAFF.

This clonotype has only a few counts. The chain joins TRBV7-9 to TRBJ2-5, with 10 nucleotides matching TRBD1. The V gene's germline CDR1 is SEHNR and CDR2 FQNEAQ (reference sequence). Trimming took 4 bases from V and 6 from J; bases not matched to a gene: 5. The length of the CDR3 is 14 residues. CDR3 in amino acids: CASSSGQGEKTQYF. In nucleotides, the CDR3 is TGTGCCAGCAGCTCCGGACAGGGGGAAAAGACCCAGTACTTC.

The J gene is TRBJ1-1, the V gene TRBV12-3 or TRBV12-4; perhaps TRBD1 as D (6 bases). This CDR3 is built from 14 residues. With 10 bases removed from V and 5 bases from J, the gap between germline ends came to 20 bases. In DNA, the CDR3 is TGTGCCACCACGGGTCAGGGGAGATGGACTGAAGCTTTCTTT. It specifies CATTGQGRWTEAFF.

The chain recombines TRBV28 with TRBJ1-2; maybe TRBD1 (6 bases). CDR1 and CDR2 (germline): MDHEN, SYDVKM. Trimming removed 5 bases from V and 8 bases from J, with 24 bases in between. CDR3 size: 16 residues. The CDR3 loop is CASSLLGGQFSGGYTF. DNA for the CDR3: TGTGCCAGCAGTCTTCTAGGAGGACAGTTCTCCGGGGGCTACACCTTC.

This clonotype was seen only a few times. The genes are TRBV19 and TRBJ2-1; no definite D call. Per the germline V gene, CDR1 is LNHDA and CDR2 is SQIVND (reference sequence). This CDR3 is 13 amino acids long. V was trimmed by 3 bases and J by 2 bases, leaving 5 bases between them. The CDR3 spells CASSMAPYNEQFF. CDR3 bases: TGTGCCAGTAGTATGGCCCCCTACAATGAGCAGTTCTTC.

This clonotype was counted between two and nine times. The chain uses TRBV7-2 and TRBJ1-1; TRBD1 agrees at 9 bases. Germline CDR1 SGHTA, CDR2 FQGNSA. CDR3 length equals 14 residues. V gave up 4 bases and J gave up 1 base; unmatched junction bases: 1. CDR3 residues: CASSSQGANTEAFF. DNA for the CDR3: TGTGCCAGCAGCTCACAGGGGGCGAACACTGAAGCTTTCTTT.

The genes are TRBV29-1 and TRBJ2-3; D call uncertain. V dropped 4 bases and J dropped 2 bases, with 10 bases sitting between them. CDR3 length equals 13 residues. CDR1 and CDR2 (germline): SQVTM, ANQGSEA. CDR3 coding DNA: TGCAGCGTTGGTCCGGCGTTCACAGATACGCAGTATTTT. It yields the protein CSVGPAFTDTQYF.

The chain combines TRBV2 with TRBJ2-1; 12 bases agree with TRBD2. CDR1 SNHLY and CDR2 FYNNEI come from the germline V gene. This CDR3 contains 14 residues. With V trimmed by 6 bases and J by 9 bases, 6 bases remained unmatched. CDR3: CASRLGLAGFEQFF. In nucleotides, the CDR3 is TGTGCCAGCAGACTCGGACTAGCGGGGTTTGAGCAGTTCTTC.

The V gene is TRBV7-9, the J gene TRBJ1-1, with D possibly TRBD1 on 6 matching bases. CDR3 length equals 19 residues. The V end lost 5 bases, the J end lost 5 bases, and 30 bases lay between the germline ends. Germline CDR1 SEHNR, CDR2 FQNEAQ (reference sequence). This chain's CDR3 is CASSPMGGRERGLRTEAFF. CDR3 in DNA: TGTGCCAGCAGCCCTATGGGGGGGCGGGAAAGGGGTCTGAGGACTGAAGCTTTCTTT. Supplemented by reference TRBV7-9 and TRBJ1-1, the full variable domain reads DTGVSQNPRHKITKRGQNVTFRCDPISEHNRLYWYRQTLGQGPEFLTYFQNEAQLEKSRLLSDRFSAERPKGSFSTLEIQRTEQGDSAMYLCASSPMGGRERGLRTEAFFGQGTRLTVV.

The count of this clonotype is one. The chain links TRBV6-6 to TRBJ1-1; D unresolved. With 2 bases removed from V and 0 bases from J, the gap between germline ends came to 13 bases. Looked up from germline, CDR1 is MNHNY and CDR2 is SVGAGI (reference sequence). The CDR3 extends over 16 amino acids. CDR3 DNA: TGTGCCAGCAGTTACGAGGAGGGATTAATGAACACTGAAGCTTTCTTT. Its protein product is CASSYEEGLMNTEAFF.

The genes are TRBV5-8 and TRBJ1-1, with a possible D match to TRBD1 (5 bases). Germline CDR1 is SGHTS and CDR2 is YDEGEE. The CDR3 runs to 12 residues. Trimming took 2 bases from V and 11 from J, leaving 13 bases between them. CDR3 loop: CASSFRAAVAFF. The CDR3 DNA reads TGTGCCAGCAGCTTCAGGGCAGCTGTTGCTTTCTTT.

CDR3 sequence (DNA): TGTGCCAGCAGCTTAGGTCCCGGACTAGCGGATACCTACGAGCAGTACTTC. It codes for CASSLGPGLADTYEQYF. The gene calls are TRBV7-8 and TRBJ2-7; 10 positions agree with TRBD2. The CDR3 length is 17 residues. Germline V CDR1 and CDR2: SGHVS, FQNEAQ. Trimming removed 1 base from V and 2 bases from J; junction bases left unmatched: 8.

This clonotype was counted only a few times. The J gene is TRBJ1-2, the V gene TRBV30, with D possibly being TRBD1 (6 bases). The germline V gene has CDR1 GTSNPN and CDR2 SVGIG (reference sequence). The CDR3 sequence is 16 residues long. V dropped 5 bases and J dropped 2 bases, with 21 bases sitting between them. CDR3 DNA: TGTGCCTGGGGCAGGGACACCAACTCTCCCAACTATGGCTACACCTTC. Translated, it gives CAWGRDTNSPNYGYTF.

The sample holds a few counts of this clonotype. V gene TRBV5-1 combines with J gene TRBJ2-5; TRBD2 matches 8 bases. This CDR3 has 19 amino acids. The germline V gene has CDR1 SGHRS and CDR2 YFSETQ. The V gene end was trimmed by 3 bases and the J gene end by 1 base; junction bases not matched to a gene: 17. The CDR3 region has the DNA TGCGCCAGCAGCTACCCCAGATCGTTTAGCGGGGATCTCCAAGAGACCCAGTACTTC. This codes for CASSYPRSFSGDLQETQYF.

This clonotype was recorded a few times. The CDR3 loop reads CASRRAQGGSSYEQYF. CDR3 DNA: TGTGCCAGCAGACGAGCTCAGGGGGGGAGCTCCTACGAGCAGTACTTC. The J gene is TRBJ2-7, the V gene TRBV5-5, with D possibly being TRBD1 or TRBD2 (7 bases each). This CDR3 is 16 amino acids long. Germline values: CDR1 SGHKS, CDR2 YYEKEE (reference sequence). Between the trimmed V and J ends, which lost 5 bases and 0 bases, there was a span of 18 bases.

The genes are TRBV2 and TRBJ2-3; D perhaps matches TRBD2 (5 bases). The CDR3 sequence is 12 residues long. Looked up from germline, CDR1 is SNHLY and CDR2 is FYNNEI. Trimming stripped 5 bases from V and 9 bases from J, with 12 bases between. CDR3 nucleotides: TGTGCCAGCAGTCCCGGGATCCTAACGCAGTATTTT. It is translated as CASSPGILTQYF.

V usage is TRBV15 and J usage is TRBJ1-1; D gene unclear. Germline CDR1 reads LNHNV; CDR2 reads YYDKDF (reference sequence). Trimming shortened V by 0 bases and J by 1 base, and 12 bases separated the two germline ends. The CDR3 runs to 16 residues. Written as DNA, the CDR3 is TGTGCCACCAGCAGAGATTTAGGTGGGCGGAACACTGAAGCTTTCTTT. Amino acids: CATSRDLGGRNTEAFF.